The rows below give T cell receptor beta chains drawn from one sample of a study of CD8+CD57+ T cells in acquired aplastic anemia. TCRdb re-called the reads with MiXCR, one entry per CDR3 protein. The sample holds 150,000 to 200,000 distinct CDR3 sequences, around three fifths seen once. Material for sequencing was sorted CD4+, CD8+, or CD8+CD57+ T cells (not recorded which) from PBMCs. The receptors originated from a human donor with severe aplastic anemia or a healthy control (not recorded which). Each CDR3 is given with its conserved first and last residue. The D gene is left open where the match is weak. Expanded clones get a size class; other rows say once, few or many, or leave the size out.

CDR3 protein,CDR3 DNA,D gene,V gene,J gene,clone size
CASSLIGTVTQYF,TGTGCCAGCAGCTTAATCGGGACAGTTACGCAGTATTTT,TRBD1,TRBV7-6,TRBJ2-3,NA
CASSLWGQGNEQYF,TGTGCCAGCAGCTTGTGGGGACAGGGGAACGAGCAGTACTTC,TRBD1,TRBV5-6,TRBJ2-7,NA
CASSLARWRDGNTEAFF,TGTGCCAGCAGCTTAGCACGCTGGAGAGATGGAAACACTGAAGCTTTCTTT,NA,TRBV7-3,TRBJ1-1,NA
CASSLVAGGLGETQYF,TGTGCTAGCAGCTTGGTGGCGGGAGGACTAGGGGAGACCCAGTACTTC,TRBD2,TRBV7-7,TRBJ2-5,few
CASSLGTSGLRYEQYF,TGTGCCAGCAGCCTCGGGACTAGCGGCTTGCGCTACGAGCAGTACTTC,TRBD2,TRBV11-2,TRBJ2-7,NA
CSAIRDYEQYF,TGCAGTGCTATTCGGGACTACGAGCAGTACTTC,NA,TRBV20-1,TRBJ2-7,NA
CASSDWNSRRDQPQHF,TGTGCCAGCAGTGATTGGAACAGCCGGCGAGATCAGCCCCAGCATTTT,NA,TRBV6-1,TRBJ1-5,NA
CAISGGTGVVEQYF,TGTGCCATCAGTGGGGGGACAGGGGTGGTCGAGCAGTACTTC,TRBD1,TRBV10-3,TRBJ2-7,NA
CASSPGDGGVREQYF,TGTGCCAGCAGTCCTGGGGACGGGGGAGTTAGGGAGCAGTACTTC,NA,TRBV7-9,TRBJ2-7,NA
CASSQAGRGTGSPLHF,TGTGCCAGCAGCCAAGCAGGGAGAGGCACAGGTTCACCCCTCCACTTT,NA,TRBV14,TRBJ1-6,NA
CASSRAGGSYEQYF,TGTGCCAGCAGCCGAGCGGGAGGGTCCTACGAGCAGTACTTC,TRBD2,TRBV7-2,TRBJ2-7,NA
CASSLPPGRRRLRGTAFF,TGTGCCAGTAGTCTGCCCCCCGGGCGTCGCCGCCTGAGGGGGACAGCTTTCTTT,NA,TRBV19,TRBJ1-1,NA
CASSGRGGGNQPQHF,TGTGCCAGCAGCGGCAGGGGAGGCGGCAATCAGCCCCAGCATTTT,NA,TRBV2,TRBJ1-5,NA
CSARGDKVLGMNTEAFF,TGCAGTGCTAGGGGGGATAAGGTCCTAGGAATGAACACTGAAGCTTTCTTT,NA,TRBV20-1,TRBJ1-1,many
CASSEGTSGRQETQYF,TGTGCCAGCAGCGAGGGGACTAGCGGGAGACAAGAGACCCAGTACTTC,TRBD2,TRBV7-4,TRBJ2-5,once
CASSLGPGGDSGANVLTF,TGTGCCAGCAGCTTAGGCCCAGGGGGCGACTCTGGGGCCAACGTCCTGACTTTC,TRBD1,TRBV7-8,TRBJ2-6,NA
CASSQRTGGETQYF,TGTGCCAGCAGCCAGAGGACAGGGGGAGAGACCCAGTACTTC,TRBD1,TRBV7-9,TRBJ2-5,few
CSARDGGYEQYF,TGCAGTGCTAGAGATGGGGGCTACGAGCAGTACTTC,NA,TRBV20-1,TRBJ2-7,few
CASSYLHPGDAQETQYF,TGCGCCAGCAGTTACCTCCACCCGGGAGATGCACAAGAGACCCAGTACTTC,NA,TRBV10-1,TRBJ2-5,NA
CASSEGPPETQYF,TGTGCCAGCAGTGAGGGGCCCCCTGAGACCCAGTACTTC,NA,TRBV2,TRBJ2-5,NA
CASSLNGGNTIYF,TGTGCCAGCAGCTTGAACGGTGGAAACACCATATATTTT,NA,TRBV7-9,TRBJ1-3,NA
CASSLATGSYNEQFF,TGTGCCAGCAGCTTAGCCACAGGGTCCTACAATGAGCAGTTCTTC,NA,TRBV7-3,TRBJ2-1,once
CASSPQGASTEAFF,TGTGCCAGCAGCCCACAGGGGGCTAGCACTGAAGCTTTCTTT,TRBD1,TRBV11-2,TRBJ1-1,many
CASSSSTATTPRYYGYTF,TGTGCCAGCAGTTCCTCGACCGCGACAACCCCCCGGTACTATGGCTACACCTTC,NA,TRBV12-3/TRBV12-4,TRBJ1-2,many